A selection of T cell receptor beta chains follows, all from one sample in a study of CD4+ T cells in melanoma. Assay: immunoSEQ multiplex PCR; the TCRdb copy retains only in-frame clones and omits some. Here the sample spans 90,000 to 130,000 clones, about nine tenths being singletons. Sequenced input: peripheral blood. Receptor source: a human donor with melanoma. CDR3s leave out the opening cysteine and the closing phenylalanine or tryptophan. Fields, in order: J gene, V gene, CDR3 protein.

j_gene: TRBJ1-5
v_gene: TRBV28
CDR3aa: ASSLDSGNQPQH

j_gene: TRBJ1-2
v_gene: TRBV7-2
CDR3aa: ASSLAGSGGYT

j_gene: TRBJ1-4
v_gene: TRBV5-4
CDR3aa: ASSPGTLNEKLF

j_gene: TRBJ1-5
v_gene: TRBV2
CDR3aa: ASSSQGRGSNQPQH

j_gene: TRBJ2-1
v_gene: TRBV4-3
CDR3aa: ASSHGAGGPSNEQF

j_gene: TRBJ1-1
v_gene: TRBV6-6
CDR3aa: ASSSRDRREAF

j_gene: TRBJ2-5
v_gene: TRBV20-1
CDR3aa: SASGRGTQY

j_gene: TRBJ2-1
v_gene: TRBV7-3
CDR3aa: ASSWGQSYNEQF

j_gene: TRBJ1-2
v_gene: TRBV28
CDR3aa: ASSLRLYGYT

j_gene: TRBJ2-2
v_gene: TRBV5-1
CDR3aa: ASSLVDRDTGELF

j_gene: TRBJ2-1
v_gene: TRBV11-2
CDR3aa: ASSSSPGWGYF

j_gene: TRBJ2-3
v_gene: TRBV6-5
CDR3aa: ASRRPGEDTQY

j_gene: TRBJ1-5
v_gene: TRBV6-6
CDR3aa: ASSSGPNPRWPQH

j_gene: TRBJ2-1
v_gene: TRBV5-6
CDR3aa: ASSLGAGQGAYEQF

j_gene: TRBJ2-4
v_gene: TRBV27
CDR3aa: ASSLSGTLETPKNIQY

j_gene: TRBJ1-5
v_gene: TRBV18
CDR3aa: ASSSSGGGSNQPQH

j_gene: TRBJ1-1
v_gene: TRBV5-1
CDR3aa: ASSLAGTGEERAF

j_gene: TRBJ2-1
v_gene: TRBV6-1
CDR3aa: ASNGGGPSYNEQF

j_gene: TRBJ2-3
v_gene: TRBV28
CDR3aa: ASRPSGSPDTQY

j_gene: TRBJ2-1
v_gene: TRBV5-4
CDR3aa: ASSPPPGGPNEQF

j_gene: TRBJ1-3
v_gene: TRBV27
CDR3aa: ASRGDRGNTIY

j_gene: TRBJ2-1
v_gene: TRBV28
CDR3aa: ASSTPGAGGPSEQF

j_gene: TRBJ2-5
v_gene: TRBV19
CDR3aa: ASTNRPRETQY

j_gene: TRBJ1-2
v_gene: TRBV5-1
CDR3aa: ASSWEDSYGYT

j_gene: TRBJ2-3
v_gene: TRBV7-3
CDR3aa: ASSPRLAGETDTQY

j_gene: TRBJ1-2
v_gene: TRBV28
CDR3aa: ASRNRGDVRGYT

j_gene: TRBJ1-1
v_gene: TRBV19
CDR3aa: ASSLDTTAEAF

j_gene: TRBJ2-3
v_gene: TRBV6-1
CDR3aa: ASSGTGIVAKRWDTQY

j_gene: TRBJ2-7
v_gene: TRBV5-1
CDR3aa: ASSLDAGAHYEQY

j_gene: TRBJ2-3
v_gene: TRBV6-4
CDR3aa: ASSDSAAGVGDTQY

j_gene: TRBJ2-1
v_gene: TRBV15
CDR3aa: ATSRSGFDEQF

j_gene: TRBJ1-1
v_gene: TRBV10-3
CDR3aa: AISESAGITEAF

j_gene: TRBJ1-3
v_gene: TRBV5-6
CDR3aa: ASSSYRESAGNTIY

j_gene: TRBJ1-5
v_gene: TRBV4-1
CDR3aa: ASSQGTGETQPQH

j_gene: TRBJ1-4
v_gene: TRBV18
CDR3aa: ASSPGTGGAGKLF

j_gene: TRBJ1-2
v_gene: TRBV10-1
CDR3aa: ASILGGLLGYT

j_gene: TRBJ2-7
v_gene: TRBV15
CDR3aa: ATSRSGEQSEQY

j_gene: TRBJ2-7
v_gene: TRBV28
CDR3aa: ASRKGNYEQY

j_gene: TRBJ1-2
v_gene: TRBV28
CDR3aa: ASRSAGRITNYGYT

j_gene: TRBJ2-5
v_gene: TRBV5-1
CDR3aa: ASSLAGGRGTGQETQY

j_gene: TRBJ2-2
v_gene: TRBV7-9
CDR3aa: ASSFGTGVDVAGELF

j_gene: TRBJ2-7
v_gene: TRBV9
CDR3aa: ASSVAPGGSGYSYEQY

j_gene: TRBJ2-7
v_gene: TRBV27
CDR3aa: ASSLSLPPTGFYEQY

j_gene: TRBJ1-4
v_gene: TRBV5-1
CDR3aa: ASSLVPGLEEKLF

j_gene: TRBJ1-2
v_gene: TRBV6-5
CDR3aa: ASTFGQGRPAGYT

j_gene: TRBJ2-1
v_gene: TRBV7-6
CDR3aa: ASSLALLAGLGRHNEQF

j_gene: TRBJ1-2
v_gene: TRBV4-3
CDR3aa: ASSQASAARGGYT

j_gene: TRBJ1-6
v_gene: TRBV4-3
CDR3aa: ASSLETERAYNSPLH

j_gene: TRBJ1-1
v_gene: TRBV7-6
CDR3aa: ASSLEPRGNTEAF

j_gene: TRBJ1-5
v_gene: TRBV7-3
CDR3aa: ASSPAGGVSNQPQH

j_gene: TRBJ1-2
v_gene: TRBV2
CDR3aa: ASSEAGRGSGGYT

j_gene: TRBJ2-7
v_gene: TRBV27
CDR3aa: ASSQTINYEQY

j_gene: TRBJ2-2
v_gene: TRBV19
CDR3aa: ASSNPWDRVAGELF

j_gene: TRBJ1-2
v_gene: TRBV5-1
CDR3aa: ASSLDRAGYT

j_gene: TRBJ1-6
v_gene: TRBV5-1
CDR3aa: ASSPDPDRPNSPLH

j_gene: TRBJ2-3
v_gene: TRBV7-6
CDR3aa: ASSPRGSGGATDTQY

j_gene: TRBJ1-2
v_gene: TRBV19
CDR3aa: ATSIEPLGGYT